Listed below are T cell receptor beta chains from one sample, sequenced in a study of blood T cell repertoires in COVID-19. Profiling relied on immunoSEQ multiplex PCR, and the TCRdb table lists in-frame clones only, not all of them. Of 350,000 or so clones listed, almost 90% were seen once; the top ten hold approximately 1%. Sequences were obtained from PBMCs or T cells enriched from blood (not recorded which). Source of these receptors: a woman in her thirties who had been exposed to COVID-19. The conserved cysteine and the conserved F or W are not part of the CDR3 here.

>TRBV27
ASSLGTGSYNEQF
>TRBV12-3/TRBV12-4
ASSLARADTQY
>TRBV7-3
ASSLGRGSYNEQF
>TRBV27
ASSLGRDPSFNEQF
>TRBV12-5
ASGHTGFGNTIY
>TRBV5-5
ASSLEGLANEKLF
>TRBV12-3/TRBV12-4
ASSLGTGLGYT
>TRBV5-6
ASSGTGFTYYGYT
>TRBV3-1/TRBV3-2
ASSQFGGTGNTIY
>TRBV12-5
ASDGGGYTEAF
>TRBV6-5
ASSYRGPQETQY
>TRBV18
ASSLSTSRQETQY
>TRBV7-2
ASSRGSSGRPLYNEQF
>TRBV11-2
ASSHPVGSSGNTIY
>TRBV6-5
ASSIGQGSNQPQH
>TRBV15
ATSRERQGFSYEQY
>TRBV7-9
ASSLDREANQPQH
>TRBV7-9
ASSFSGASNQPQH
>TRBV3-1/TRBV3-2
ASSLGQGSNYGYT
>TRBV14
ASSQGGQGLRETQY
>TRBV18
ASSPPFPGQRTNYGYT
>TRBV11-2
ASSPTSGSHEQY
>TRBV18
ASSRDSGGFEKLF
>TRBV28
ASSSQETQY
>TRBV28
ASSLSGAGAPEQY
>TRBV11-2
ASSLGASGSNEQF
>TRBV28
ASSLDLGTTNEQF
>TRBV12-3/TRBV12-4
ASKPDRGDEQF
>TRBV29-1
SATGGAYEQY
>TRBV19
ASSIAAGGPYNEQF
>TRBV11-3
ASSRRGLTEAF
>TRBV30
AWSGGRGRAYEQY
>TRBV28
ASSLLTDSHRSYEQY
>TRBV7-2
ASSFGDRGYSPLH
>TRBV12-5
ASGPLGQGGPYGYT
>TRBV19
ASSIGQGAGYGYT